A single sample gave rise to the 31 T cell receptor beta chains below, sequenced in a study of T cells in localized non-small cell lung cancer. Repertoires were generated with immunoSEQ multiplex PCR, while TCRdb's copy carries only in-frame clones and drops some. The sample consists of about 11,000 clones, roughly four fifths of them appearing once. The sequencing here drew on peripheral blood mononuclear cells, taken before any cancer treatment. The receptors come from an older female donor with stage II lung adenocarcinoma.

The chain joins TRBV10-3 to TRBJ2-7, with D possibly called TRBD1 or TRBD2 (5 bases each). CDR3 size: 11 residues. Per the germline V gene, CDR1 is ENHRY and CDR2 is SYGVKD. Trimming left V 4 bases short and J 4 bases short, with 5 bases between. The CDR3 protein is CAISGGYEQYF. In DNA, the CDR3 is TGTGCCATCAGTGGGGGGTACGAGCAGTACTTC.

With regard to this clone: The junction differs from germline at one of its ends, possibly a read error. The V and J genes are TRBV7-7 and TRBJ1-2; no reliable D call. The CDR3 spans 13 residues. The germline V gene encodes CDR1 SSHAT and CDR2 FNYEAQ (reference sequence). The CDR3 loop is CASSHRWSYGYTF. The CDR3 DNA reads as TGTGCTAGCAGCCACAGATGGAGCTATGGCTACACCTTC.

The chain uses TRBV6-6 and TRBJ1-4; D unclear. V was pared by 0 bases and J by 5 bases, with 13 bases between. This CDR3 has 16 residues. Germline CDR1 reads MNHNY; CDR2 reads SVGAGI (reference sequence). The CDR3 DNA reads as TGTGCCAGCAGTTACTCCCTACCGGGATTCAATGAAAAACTGTTTTTT. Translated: CASSYSLPGFNEKLFF.

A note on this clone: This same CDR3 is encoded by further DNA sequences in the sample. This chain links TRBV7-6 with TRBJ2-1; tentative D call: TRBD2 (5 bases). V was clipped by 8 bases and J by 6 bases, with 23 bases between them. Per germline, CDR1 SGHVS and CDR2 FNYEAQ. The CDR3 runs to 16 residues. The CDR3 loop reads CASPYEWERTSNEQFF. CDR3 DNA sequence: TGTGCCAGCCCCTATGAATGGGAGCGAACATCCAATGAGCAGTTCTTC.

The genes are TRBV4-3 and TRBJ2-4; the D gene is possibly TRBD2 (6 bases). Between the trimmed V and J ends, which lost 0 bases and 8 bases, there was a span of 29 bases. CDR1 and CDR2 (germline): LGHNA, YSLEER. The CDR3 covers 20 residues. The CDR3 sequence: CASSQDPGRYLKTSRDIQYF. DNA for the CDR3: TGCGCCAGCAGCCAAGACCCGGGGCGGTATTTGAAAACTAGCCGGGACATTCAGTACTTC.

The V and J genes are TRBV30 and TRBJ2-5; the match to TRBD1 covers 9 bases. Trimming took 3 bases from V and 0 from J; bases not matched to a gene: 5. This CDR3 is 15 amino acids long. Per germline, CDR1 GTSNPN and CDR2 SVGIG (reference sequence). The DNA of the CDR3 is TGTGCCTGGAGGCCGGGACAGGGTTACCAAGAGACCCAGTACTTC. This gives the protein CAWRPGQGYQETQYF.

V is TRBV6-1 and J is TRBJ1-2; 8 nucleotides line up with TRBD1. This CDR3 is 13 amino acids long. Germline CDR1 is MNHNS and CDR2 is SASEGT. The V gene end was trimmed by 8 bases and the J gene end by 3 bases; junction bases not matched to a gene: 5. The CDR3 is CASGDRPYYGYTF. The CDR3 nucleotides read TGTGCCAGCGGGGACAGGCCCTACTATGGCTACACCTTC.

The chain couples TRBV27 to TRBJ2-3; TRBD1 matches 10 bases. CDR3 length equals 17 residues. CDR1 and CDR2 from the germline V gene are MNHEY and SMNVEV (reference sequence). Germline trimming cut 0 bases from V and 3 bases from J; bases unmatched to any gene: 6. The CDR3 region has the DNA TGTGCCAGCAGTTTATCGATAACGGGACAGGGGACAGATACGCAGTATTTT. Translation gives CASSLSITGQGTDTQYF.

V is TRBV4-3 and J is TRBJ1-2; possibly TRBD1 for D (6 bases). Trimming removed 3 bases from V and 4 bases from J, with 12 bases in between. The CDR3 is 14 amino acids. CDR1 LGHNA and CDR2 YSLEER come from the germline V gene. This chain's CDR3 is CASSQGHRVYGYTF. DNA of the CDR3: TGCGCCAGCAGCCAGGGCCACAGGGTCTATGGCTACACCTTC.

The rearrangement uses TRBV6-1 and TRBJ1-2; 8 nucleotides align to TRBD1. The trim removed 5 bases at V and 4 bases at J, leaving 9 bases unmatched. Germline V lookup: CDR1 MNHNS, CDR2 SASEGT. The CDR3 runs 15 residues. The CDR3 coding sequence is TGTGCCAGCAGTACCGGACAGGGCCCACGCTATGGCTACACCTTC. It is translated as CASSTGQGPRYGYTF.

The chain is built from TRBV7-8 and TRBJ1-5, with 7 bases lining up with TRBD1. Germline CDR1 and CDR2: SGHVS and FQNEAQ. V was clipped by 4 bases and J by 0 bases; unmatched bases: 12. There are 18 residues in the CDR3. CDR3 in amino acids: CASSSPTGSFYSNQPQHF. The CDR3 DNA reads TGTGCCAGCAGCTCGCCGACAGGGAGTTTCTATAGCAATCAGCCCCAGCATTTT.

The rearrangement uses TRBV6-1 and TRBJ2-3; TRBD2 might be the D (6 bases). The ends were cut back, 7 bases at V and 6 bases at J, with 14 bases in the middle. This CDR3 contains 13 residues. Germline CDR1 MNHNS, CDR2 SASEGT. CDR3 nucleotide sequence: TGTGCCAGCATCCCTGGGGGGAGTGATACGCAGTATTTT. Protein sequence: CASIPGGSDTQYF.

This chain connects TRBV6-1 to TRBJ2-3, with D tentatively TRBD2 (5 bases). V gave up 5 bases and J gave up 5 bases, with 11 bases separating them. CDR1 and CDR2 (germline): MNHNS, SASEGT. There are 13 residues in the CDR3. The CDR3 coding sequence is TGTGCCAGCAGTCTTGGTCGGGAAGATACGCAGTATTTT. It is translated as CASSLGREDTQYF.

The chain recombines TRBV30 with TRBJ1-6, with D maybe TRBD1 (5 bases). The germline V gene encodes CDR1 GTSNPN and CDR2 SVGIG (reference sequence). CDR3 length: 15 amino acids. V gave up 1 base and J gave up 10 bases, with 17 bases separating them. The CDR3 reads CAWSDSQGFRSPLHF. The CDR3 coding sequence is TGTGCCTGGAGTGACTCCCAGGGCTTCAGGTCACCCCTCCACTTT.

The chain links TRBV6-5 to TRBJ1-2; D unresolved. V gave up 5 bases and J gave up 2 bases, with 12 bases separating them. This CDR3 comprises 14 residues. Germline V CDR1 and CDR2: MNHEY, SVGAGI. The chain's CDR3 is CASSPGVQNYGYTF. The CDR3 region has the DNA TGTGCCAGCAGTCCCGGGGTACAGAACTATGGCTACACCTTC.

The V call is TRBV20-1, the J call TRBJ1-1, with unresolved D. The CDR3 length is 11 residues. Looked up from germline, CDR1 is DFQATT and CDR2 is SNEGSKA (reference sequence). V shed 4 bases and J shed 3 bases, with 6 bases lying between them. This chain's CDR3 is CSAIEYTEAFF. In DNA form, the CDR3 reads TGCAGTGCTATAGAGTACACTGAAGCTTTCTTT.

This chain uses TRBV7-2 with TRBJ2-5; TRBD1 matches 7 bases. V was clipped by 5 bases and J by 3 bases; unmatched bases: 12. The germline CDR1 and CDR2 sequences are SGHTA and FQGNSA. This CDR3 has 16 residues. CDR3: CASSPWGGTAEETQYF. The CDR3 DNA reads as TGTGCCAGCAGCCCCTGGGGTGGGACAGCCGAAGAGACCCAGTACTTC.

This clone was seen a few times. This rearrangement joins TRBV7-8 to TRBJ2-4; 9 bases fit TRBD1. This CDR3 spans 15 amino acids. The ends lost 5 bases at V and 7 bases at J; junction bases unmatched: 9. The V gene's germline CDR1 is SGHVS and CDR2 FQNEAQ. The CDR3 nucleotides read TGTGCCAGCAGCCTTGACAGGGGGATAGGGAACATTCAGTACTTC. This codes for CASSLDRGIGNIQYF.

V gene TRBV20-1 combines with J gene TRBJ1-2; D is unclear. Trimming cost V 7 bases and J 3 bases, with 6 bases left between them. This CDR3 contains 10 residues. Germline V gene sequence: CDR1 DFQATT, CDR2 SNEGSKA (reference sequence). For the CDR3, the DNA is TGCAGTGGGGTTGACTATGGCTACACCTTC. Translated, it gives CSGVDYGYTF.

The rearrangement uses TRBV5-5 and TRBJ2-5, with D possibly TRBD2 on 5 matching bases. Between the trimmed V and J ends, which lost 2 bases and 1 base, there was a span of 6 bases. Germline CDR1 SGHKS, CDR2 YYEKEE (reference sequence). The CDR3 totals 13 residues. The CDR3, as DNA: TGTGCCAGCAGCTTCCTAGCCCAAGAGACCCAGTACTTC. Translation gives CASSFLAQETQYF. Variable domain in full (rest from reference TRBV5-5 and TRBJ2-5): DAGVTQSPTHLIKTRGQQVTLRCSPISGHKSVSWYQQVLGQGPQFIFQYYEKEERGRGNFPDRFSARQFPNYSSELNVNALLLGDSALYLCASSFLAQETQYFGPGTRLLVL.

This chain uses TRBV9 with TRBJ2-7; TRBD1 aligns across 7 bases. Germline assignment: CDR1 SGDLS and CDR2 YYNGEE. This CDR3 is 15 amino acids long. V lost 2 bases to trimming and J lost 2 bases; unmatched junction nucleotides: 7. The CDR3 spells CASSVTGTETYEQYF. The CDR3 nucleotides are TGTGCCAGCAGCGTTACCGGGACAGAGACCTACGAGCAGTACTTC.

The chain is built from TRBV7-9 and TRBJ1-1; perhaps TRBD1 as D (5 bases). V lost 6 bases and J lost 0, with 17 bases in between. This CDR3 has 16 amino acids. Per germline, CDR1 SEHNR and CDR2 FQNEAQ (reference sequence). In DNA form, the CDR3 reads TGTGCCAGCAGTCACCGGGACGGCCTTATGAACACTGAAGCTTTCTTT. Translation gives CASSHRDGLMNTEAFF.

CDR3 nucleotides: TGCGCCAGCAGCCCCCGACAGGGGGCCAAGTACGAGCAGTACTTC. Protein product: CASSPRQGAKYEQYF. J is TRBJ2-7 and V is TRBV4-3, with 10 bases matching TRBD1. With 4 bases clipped from V and 4 bases from J, the junction kept 7 bases outside the gene matches. CDR1 is LGHNA and CDR2 is YSLEER in the germline V gene. This CDR3 is 15 amino acids long.

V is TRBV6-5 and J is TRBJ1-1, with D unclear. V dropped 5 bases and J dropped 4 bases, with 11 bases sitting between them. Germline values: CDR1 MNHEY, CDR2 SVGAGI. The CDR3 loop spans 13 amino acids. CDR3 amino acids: CASSGFYSTEAFF. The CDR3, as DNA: TGTGCCAGCAGTGGTTTTTATAGCACTGAAGCTTTCTTT.

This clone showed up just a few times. CDR3 amino acids: CASREGGPNTEAFF. CDR3 DNA: TGTGCCAGCAGAGAAGGAGGTCCGAACACTGAAGCTTTCTTT. This chain links TRBV27 with TRBJ1-1; no definite D call. Germline CDR1 MNHEY, CDR2 SMNVEV (reference sequence). The V and J ends lost 6 bases and 1 base respectively, with 12 bases between them. The CDR3 runs to 14 residues.

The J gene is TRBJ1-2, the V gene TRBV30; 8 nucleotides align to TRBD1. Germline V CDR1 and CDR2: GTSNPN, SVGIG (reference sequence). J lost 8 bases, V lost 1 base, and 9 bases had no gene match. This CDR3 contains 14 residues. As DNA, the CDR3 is TGTGCCTGGAGTGCGACAGACAGGGGAGGCGGCTACACCTTC. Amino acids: CAWSATDRGGGYTF.

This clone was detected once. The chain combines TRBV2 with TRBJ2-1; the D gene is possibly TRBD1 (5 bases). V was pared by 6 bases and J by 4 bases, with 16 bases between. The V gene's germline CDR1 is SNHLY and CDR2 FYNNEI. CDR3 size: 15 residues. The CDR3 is CASRTRVLSYNEQFF. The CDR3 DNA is TGTGCCAGCAGGACCAGGGTATTGAGTTACAATGAGCAGTTCTTC.

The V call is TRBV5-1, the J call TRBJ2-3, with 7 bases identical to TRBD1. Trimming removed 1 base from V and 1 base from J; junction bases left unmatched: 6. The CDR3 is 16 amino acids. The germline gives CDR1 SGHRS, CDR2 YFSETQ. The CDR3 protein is CASSLPRGQGTDTQYF. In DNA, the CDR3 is TGCGCCAGCAGCTTGCCAAGGGGGCAAGGCACAGATACGCAGTATTTT.

The CDR3 DNA sequence: TGTGCCAGCGGTGTGACAGTGAGGACCTATGGCTACACCTTC. Residues: CASGVTVRTYGYTF. The V call is TRBV5-4, the J call TRBJ1-2; weak D call: TRBD1 (5 bases). V lost 7 bases, J lost 4 bases, and 17 bases lay in between. Germline V gene data show CDR1 as SGHNT and CDR2 as YYREEE (reference sequence). The CDR3 has 14 residues.

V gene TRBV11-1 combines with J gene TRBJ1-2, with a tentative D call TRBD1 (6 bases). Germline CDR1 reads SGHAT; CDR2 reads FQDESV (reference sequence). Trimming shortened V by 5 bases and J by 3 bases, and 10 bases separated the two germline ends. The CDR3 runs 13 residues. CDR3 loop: CASSQGQDYGYTF. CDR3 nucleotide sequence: TGTGCCAGCAGCCAGGGACAAGACTATGGCTACACCTTC.

The CDR3 nucleotides read TGTGCCAGCAGTGGGGGAAGGGCGGGCTCCTACGAGCAGTACTTC. It encodes CASSGGRAGSYEQYF. The chain recombines TRBV6-1 with TRBJ2-5; possibly TRBD2 for D (5 bases). Matching the DNA end better, TRBJ2-7 makes the J call doubtful. The CDR3 has 15 amino acids. Germline CDR1 MNHNS, CDR2 SASEGT.